The clone carrying this T cell receptor (beta chain) was detected only a few times. This entry belongs to a study of identical twins. CDR3 length equals 11 residues. Trimming removed 4 bases at V and 7 bases at J, with 5 bases between. Per the germline V gene, CDR1 is SGHRS and CDR2 is YFSETQ. From the 5' RACE reads, TCRdb called clonotypes with MiXCR, one entry per CDR3 protein. Here the sample spans around 480,000 distinct CDR3 sequences, 14% being singletons. The sample was also linked to a second study, of yellow fever vaccine responses in identical twins.

Sequencing was done on a sample of CD4+ T cells sorted from blood. The source is a woman aged 18-35 years in good health. This chain connects TRBV5-1 to TRBJ2-2, with D uncertain. CDR3 coding DNA: TGCGCCAGCAGCGAATTCGGGGAGCTGTTTTTT. Protein sequence: CASSEFGELFF.